A selection of T cell receptor beta chains follows, all from one sample in a study of shared clonotypes between healthy human individuals. The table came from immunoSEQ multiplex PCR; TCRdb's copy has only in-frame clones and leaves some out. Here the sample spans 450,000 to 500,000 clones, approximately 78% being singletons. Sequencing was done on a sample of PBMCs. The receptors stem from a woman aged 35 to 49 in good health. Some clones in this sample may be carry-over from other donors' samples. The CDR3 runs from the conserved cysteine through the conserved F or W. A D gene is named only where the DNA matches it firmly. Expanded clones are given a class, and other clones once, few, many or no size at all.

abundance	d_gene	j_gene	v_gene	CDR3nt	CDR3aa
-	TRBD2	TRBJ2-5	TRBV7-2	TGTGCCAGCAGCTTAAAACTAGCGGGAGTACGGGAGACCCAGTACTTC	CASSLKLAGVRETQYF
-	TRBD1	TRBJ2-7	TRBV2	TGTGCCAGCAGAGACAGGGATGTTCGGGAGCAGTACTTC	CASRDRDVREQYF
-	-	TRBJ2-3	TRBV29-1	TGCAGCGTTGAGTTCGGTGGGGCTACGCAGTATTTT	CSVEFGGATQYF
-	TRBD2	TRBJ2-5	TRBV7-2	TGTGCCAGCAGAGTCGGACTAGCGGGAGGACTACAAGAGACCCAGTACTTC	CASRVGLAGGLQETQYF
-	-	TRBJ2-1	TRBV19	TGTGCCAGTAGTAGTAGACAGGACAATGAGCAGTTCTTC	CASSSRQDNEQFF
-	-	TRBJ1-2	TRBV29-1	TGCAGCGTTGGAGTCAGGGGAAACTATGGCTACACCTTC	CSVGVRGNYGYTF
-	-	TRBJ2-7	TRBV27	TGTGCCAGCAGTGCTAGCTCCTACGAGCAGTACTTC	CASSASSYEQYF
-	-	TRBJ2-5	TRBV4-1	TGCGCCAGCAGCCAATCCGGACAGAAGTCAATCCCCGAGACCCAGTACTTC	CASSQSGQKSIPETQYF
-	-	TRBJ1-2	TRBV5-1	TGCGCCAGCAGCTTGGTAGGAGATGGCTACACCTTC	CASSLVGDGYTF
-	-	TRBJ2-6	TRBV7-2	TGTGCCAGCAGCTTAGAGGTGGCCGGGGCCAACGTCCTGACTTTC	CASSLEVAGANVLTF
-	-	TRBJ2-3	TRBV18	TGTGCCAGCTCACCACCGAACCGGGGCGCAGATACGCAGTATTTT	CASSPPNRGADTQYF
few	-	TRBJ1-5	TRBV7-2	TGTGCCAGCAGCCAAAGAGGTAATCAGCCCCAGCATTTT	CASSQRGNQPQHF
-	-	TRBJ1-6	TRBV6-5	TGTGCCAGCAGTTACGCATACAGGAGGACTGCCCTCCACTTT	CASSYAYRRTALHF
once	-	TRBJ2-2	TRBV10-3	TGTGCCATCAGTGAGGTGGGACACAACACCGGGGAGCTGTTTTTT	CAISEVGHNTGELFF
-	TRBD1	TRBJ2-5	TRBV5-1	TGCGCCAGCAGCAGAGGACAGGGGTTGGAGACCCAGTACTTC	CASSRGQGLETQYF
-	-	TRBJ1-1	TRBV7-9	TGTGCCAGCAGTCCCCCCACCCGGACGAAGGACACTGAAGCTTTCTTT	CASSPPTRTKDTEAFF
-	TRBD1	TRBJ2-7	TRBV7-2	TGTGCCAGCAGCTTAACAGGGGCACACGAGCAGTACTTC	CASSLTGAHEQYF
-	TRBD1	TRBJ1-2	TRBV19	TGTGCCAGTAGCCGGACAGGGGGCTTCGATGGCTACACCTTC	CASSRTGGFDGYTF
-	-	TRBJ2-1	TRBV5-1	TGCGCCAGCAGCTTGGCCCGGGGTACCGATGAGCAGTTCTTC	CASSLARGTDEQFF
-	-	TRBJ2-3	TRBV29-1	TGCAGCGTTTCGGGGTGGGCAGATACGCAGTATTTT	CSVSGWADTQYF
few	-	TRBJ2-5	TRBV11-2	TGTGCCAGCAGCTTACGCGGGGCAGAAGGGGAGACCCAGTACTTC	CASSLRGAEGETQYF
-	-	TRBJ2-5	TRBV7-9	TGTGCCAGCAGCTTTCTCGTTCTGGCCGTACAAGAGACCCAGTACTTC	CASSFLVLAVQETQYF
-	-	TRBJ2-7	TRBV28	TGTGCCAGCAGTCCCCTAATTAGCGAGCAGTACTTC	CASSPLISEQYF
-	-	TRBJ1-1	TRBV10-2	TGCGCCAGCACCTTGGGGGGGAACACTGAAGCTTTCTTT	CASTLGGNTEAFF
-	-	TRBJ2-1	TRBV7-3	TGTGCCAGCAGCTACGGGACCGCCAATGAGCAGTTCTTC	CASSYGTANEQFF
-	-	TRBJ2-2	TRBV5-6	TGTGCCAGCAGCTTGTACACCGGGGAGCTGTTTTTT	CASSLYTGELFF
-	TRBD1	TRBJ1-2	TRBV5-1	TGCGCCAGCAGCTGGGAGACAGGGGGAATCGGTGGCTACACCTTC	CASSWETGGIGGYTF
-	-	TRBJ2-1	TRBV5-1	TGCGCCAGCAGCTTGGGGGACCCGTGGAATGAGCAGTTCTTC	CASSLGDPWNEQFF
-	TRBD2	TRBJ2-7	TRBV7-8	TGTGCCAGCAGGGCAGGGACTAGCGGGGGGGTTGGGCAGTACTTC	CASRAGTSGGVGQYF
once	-	TRBJ1-1	TRBV18	TGTGCCAGCTCACCCACGGGGGACGGGGACGAAGCTTTCTTT	CASSPTGDGDEAFF
-	TRBD2	TRBJ2-7	TRBV28	TGTGCCAGCAACGGACTAGCCTACGAGCAGTACTTC	CASNGLAYEQYF
-	-	TRBJ2-1	TRBV29-1	TGCAGCGTTGTTCCCACCGACTACAATGAGCAGTTCTTC	CSVVPTDYNEQFF
-	-	TRBJ1-5	TRBV30	TGTGCCCAAGCGGGGGGGGACAATCAGCCCCAGCATTTT	CAQAGGDNQPQHF
-	TRBD1	TRBJ1-2	TRBV19	TGTGCCAGTAGTACTCGTTTGACAGGGACCTATGGCTACACCTTC	CASSTRLTGTYGYTF
once	TRBD1	TRBJ2-2	TRBV5-1	TGCGCCAGCAGGAGACAGGGGGACACCGGGGAGCTGTTTTTT	CASRRQGDTGELFF
-	-	TRBJ2-7	TRBV2	TGTGCCAGCAGCTGGACTGCCTACGAGCAGTACTTC	CASSWTAYEQYF
-	TRBD2	TRBJ2-2	TRBV28	TGTGCCAGCAGTTTATCCCCCCGACTAGCGGGAGTTACCGGGGAGCTGTTTTTT	CASSLSPRLAGVTGELFF
once	-	TRBJ2-2	TRBV5-1	TGCGCCAGCAGCTTGGTAGGCTCCAACACCGGGGAGCTGTTTTTT	CASSLVGSNTGELFF
-	-	TRBJ2-3	TRBV7-3	TGTGCCAGCAGTCCGGGCCTTTCCTCCGCAGATACGCAGTATTTT	CASSPGLSSADTQYF
-	-	TRBJ1-6	TRBV29-1	TGCAGCGTTGGGACGGCAGATAATTCACCCCTCCACTTT	CSVGTADNSPLHF
once	TRBD1	TRBJ2-7	TRBV6-6	TGTGCCAGCAGCCCGACGACAGGGACCGACGAGCAGTACTTC	CASSPTTGTDEQYF
many	TRBD1	TRBJ1-2	TRBV6-1	TGTGCCAGCAGTCGTCCCGGGACAGGGAACTATGGCTACACCTTC	CASSRPGTGNYGYTF
-	TRBD1	TRBJ1-5	TRBV27	TGTGCCAGCAGTATACAGGGGAGGGGTCAGCCCCAGCATTTT	CASSIQGRGQPQHF
-	-	TRBJ2-2	TRBV15	TGTGCCACCAGCAGAGATCGGACCGGGGAGCTGTTTTTT	CATSRDRTGELFF
many	-	TRBJ1-2	TRBV6-5	TGTGCCAGCAGTAATAAACTCGGGGGCTACACCTTC	CASSNKLGGYTF
-	-	TRBJ1-2	TRBV6-1	TGTGCCAGCAGTGAAGTGGGGGCAGGGGCTCCCTCCTATGGCTACACCTTC	CASSEVGAGAPSYGYTF
-	-	TRBJ1-1	TRBV28	TGTGCCACCGTCACTTTGGACACCCGTGAAGCTTTCTTT	CATVTLDTREAFF
-	TRBD1	TRBJ1-1	TRBV7-2	TGTGCCAGCAGCCCCGACAGGGCGCTGAACACTGAAGCTTTCTTT	CASSPDRALNTEAFF
-	-	TRBJ1-1	TRBV27	TGTGCCAGCAGTTTGGGGACATTGAACACTGAAGCTTTCTTT	CASSLGTLNTEAFF
-	TRBD2	TRBJ2-1	TRBV5-4	TGTGCCAGCAGCTGGGGGGCAGGGACTAGGGATGAGCAGTTCTTC	CASSWGAGTRDEQFF
-	TRBD1	TRBJ2-5	TRBV2	TGTGCCAGCAGTGAAGACCGTCCCGGGACAGGGGGAGAGACCCAGTACTTC	CASSEDRPGTGGETQYF
once	-	TRBJ2-7	TRBV7-7	TGTGCTAGCAGCCCAGGACCGCCCTACGAGCAGTACTTC	CASSPGPPYEQYF
-	-	TRBJ1-4	TRBV6-1	TGTGCCAGCAGTGAGTGGGGGCACGAGCCGGAAAAACTGTTTTTT	CASSEWGHEPEKLFF
once	-	TRBJ2-3	TRBV4-3	TGCGCCAGCAGCCAAGATGAGGTCCGAACAGATACGCAGTATTTT	CASSQDEVRTDTQYF
few	-	TRBJ2-1	TRBV10-3	TGTGCCATCAGCGACAGTACCTACAATGAGCAGTTCTTC	CAISDSTYNEQFF
-	TRBD1	TRBJ1-5	TRBV10-3	TGTGCCATAGGACAGGGTCGGGGATCGGATCAGCCCCAGCATTTT	CAIGQGRGSDQPQHF
-	-	TRBJ2-4	TRBV7-2	TGTGCCAGCAGCCCCCCGAGGCTAGCACAAAACATTCAGTACTTC	CASSPPRLAQNIQYF
-	-	TRBJ1-1	TRBV28	TGTGCCAGCAGTCCCGGGCAGGGATCGGACACTGAAGCTTTCTTT	CASSPGQGSDTEAFF
-	-	TRBJ1-1	TRBV6-6	TGTGCCAGCAGTTACTCGAGAGGCGTCACTGAAGCTTTCTTT	CASSYSRGVTEAFF